This entry features one T cell receptor (beta chain) sequence. This sample stems from a study of OX40 agonist ivuxolimab in advanced cancers. The method was immunoSEQ multiplex PCR; TCRdb's version includes in-frame clones alone and lacks a portion of them. In the table there are 75,000 to 100,000 clones, around 86% of which are singletons. The germline CDR1 and CDR2 sequences are SGHTA and FQGNSA. The CDR3 is 18 amino acids. V lost 5 bases and J lost 4; bases outside the gene matches: 14. Sequenced here: CD4+ or CD8+ T cells sorted from blood, sampled in a trial of the OX40 agonist ivuxolimab. The chain joins TRBV7-2 to TRBJ2-5; TRBD2 matches at 12 bases. This TCR was sampled from an adult with an advanced solid tumor such as melanoma, head and neck, liver or kidney cancer. The CDR3 sequence is CASSRRLLAGGGVETQYF. The CDR3 DNA sequence: TGTGCCAGCAGCCGGAGGTTACTAGCGGGAGGAGGGGTAGAGACCCAGTACTTC.